Listed here are 21 T cell receptor beta chains from one sample, sequenced in a study of blood T cells in healthy people across ages. It was with a sample-barcoded 5' primer and a J-beta primer mix that a second PCR of about 7 to 12 cycles was run. TCRdb recomputed calls from the 5' RACE reads with MiXCR, one row per CDR3 protein. The table records fewer than 800,000 distinct CDR3 sequences, just under 25% of them present only once. This same sample was also taken into another study, of T cells of mothers and their children.

Specimen: blood. Every receptor here comes from a boy between 5 and 17 years old in good health.

This clonotype was seen more than once but under ten times. V and J are TRBV28 and TRBJ2-5; D not certain. The CDR3 contains 17 residues. Germline CDR1 is MDHEN and CDR2 is SYDVKM. V was pared by 6 bases and J by 5 bases, with 25 bases between. CDR3: CASSHWWADAHGETQYF. Here the CDR3 DNA reads TGTGCCAGCAGCCATTGGTGGGCCGACGCCCATGGGGAGACCCAGTACTTC.

Turning to this clonotype: The junction departs from germline at one end; a sequencing error may be responsible. The V and J genes are TRBV4-1 and TRBJ1-4, with TRBD1 matching over 10 bases. CDR1 is MGHRA, CDR2 YSYEKL, per germline. CDR3 size: 15 residues. The CDR3 here is CAGSRPGQGLEKLFF. The CDR3, as DNA: TGCGCCGGCAGCCGCCCGGGACAGGGGCTGGAAAAACTGTTTTTT.

The chain joins TRBV11-2 to TRBJ2-3; the D is unclear. In germline, CDR1 is SGHAT, CDR2 FQNNGV. Trimming took off 1 base at V and 5 bases at J, with 7 bases between the two ends. The CDR3 has 13 residues. The CDR3 loop reads CASSLGIQDTQYF. In DNA, the CDR3 is TGTGCCAGCAGCTTAGGTATTCAAGATACGCAGTATTTT.

The chain has TRBV9 and TRBJ1-6; no clear D gene. Trimming stripped 0 bases from V and 7 bases from J, with 8 bases between. CDR3 size: 14 residues. Germline CDR1 reads SGDLS; CDR2 reads YYNGEE. CDR3 protein: CASSVGVNNSPLHF. CDR3 bases: TGTGCCAGCAGCGTAGGCGTAAACAATTCACCCCTCCACTTT.

This clonotype turned up a few times. The V gene is TRBV7-3, the J gene TRBJ2-1, with 8 positions matching TRBD2. The V segment lost 4 bases and the J segment 7 bases; nucleotides outside the gene matches: 9. This CDR3 has 15 amino acids. The V gene's germline CDR1 is SGHTA and CDR2 FQGTGA. The CDR3 DNA reads TGTGCCAGCAGCTCGCCGGGACTAGGTTCAAATGAGCAGTTCTTC. Translation gives CASSSPGLGSNEQFF.

The rearrangement joins TRBV5-6 to TRBJ1-1; the D gene is possibly TRBD1 (6 bases). Germline CDR1 is SGHDT and CDR2 is YYEEEE. This CDR3 spans 13 amino acids. V was shortened by 3 bases and J by 7 bases, with 13 bases between the two germline ends. CDR3 loop: CASSSTGYGEAFF. Here the CDR3 DNA reads TGTGCCAGCAGCTCTACAGGGTATGGTGAAGCTTTCTTT.

The rearrangement joins TRBV20-1 to TRBJ2-3, with 11 bases identical to TRBD2. The CDR3 consists of 15 residues. J gave up 2 bases and V 0 bases, and 1 base lay outside the gene matches. Germline CDR1 is DFQATT and CDR2 is SNEGSKA (reference sequence). CDR3: CSARDSGGVTDTQYF. The CDR3 DNA reads TGCAGTGCTAGAGATAGCGGGGGGGTCACAGATACGCAGTATTTT.

The J gene is TRBJ1-1, the V gene TRBV25-1, with 7 bases matching TRBD1. The CDR3 runs to 17 residues. Germline V gene data show CDR1 as MGHDK and CDR2 as SYGVNS. V dropped 0 bases and J dropped 0; count of bases not matched to a gene: 7. DNA for the CDR3: TGTGCCAGCAGTGAATATCAGACAGGGAGGGTGAACACTGAAGCTTTCTTT. Translation gives CASSEYQTGRVNTEAFF.

CDR3 coding DNA: TGTGCCAGCTCTCCAAGGACTAGCGGGAGGGGCGCTACACCCTACAATGAGCAGTTCTTC. Its protein product is CASSPRTSGRGATPYNEQFF. The rearrangement links TRBV18 to TRBJ2-7; 15 bases align to TRBD2. The J call is in doubt because the DNA end fits TRBJ2-1 better. CDR1 is KGHSH and CDR2 is LQKENI in the germline V gene. The CDR3 has 20 residues.

In this sample, this clonotype turned up a few times. V usage is TRBV29-1 and J usage is TRBJ2-5, with D perhaps TRBD1 (5 bases). The DNA end is a closer match to TRBJ2-7, so the J assignment may be wrong. This CDR3 contains 11 residues. Germline loops: CDR1 SQVTM, CDR2 ANQGSEA. CDR3 sequence reads: CSAKQDYEQYF. The CDR3 DNA is TGCAGCGCCAAACAGGACTACGAGCAGTACTTC.

This chain uses TRBV7-9 with TRBJ2-5; 13 bases are a match to TRBD2. This CDR3 contains 17 residues. CDR1 SEHNR and CDR2 FQNEAQ come from the germline V gene (reference sequence). The V segment lost 4 bases and the J segment 5 bases; nucleotides outside the gene matches: 10. This chain's CDR3 is CASSWTSGRRSAETQYF. The CDR3 coding sequence is TGTGCCAGCAGCTGGACTAGCGGGAGAAGATCCGCCGAGACCCAGTACTTC.

The J gene is TRBJ2-1, the V gene TRBV20-1; 9 bases match TRBD2. V dropped 0 bases and J dropped 6; count of bases not matched to a gene: 12. Per germline, CDR1 DFQATT and CDR2 SNEGSKA (reference sequence). This CDR3 has 17 amino acids. The CDR3 reads CSARDRSRAGGSNEQFF. In DNA form, the CDR3 reads TGCAGTGCTAGAGATCGATCGAGGGCGGGAGGGAGCAATGAGCAGTTCTTC.

This clonotype showed up just a few times. V and J are TRBV7-2 and TRBJ2-5; the D call may be TRBD1 or TRBD2 (5 bases each). Trimming took off 5 bases at V and 4 bases at J, with 14 bases between the two ends. The CDR3 contains 14 residues. CDR1 is SGHTA, CDR2 FQGNSA, per germline. DNA for the CDR3: TGTGCCAGCAGCACAGGCCGGCGGGTAGAGACCCAGTACTTC. This sequence encodes CASSTGRRVETQYF.

The V gene is TRBV27, the J gene TRBJ2-1, with D possibly being TRBD1 (5 bases). The V and J ends lost 7 bases and 9 bases respectively, with 19 bases between them. The length of the CDR3 is 14 residues. Germline V gene lookup returns CDR1 MNHEY and CDR2 SMNVEV (reference sequence). The CDR3 loop reads CASKDIGVDSEQFF. In DNA, the CDR3 is TGTGCCAGCAAAGATATTGGGGTAGACAGTGAGCAGTTCTTC.

This clonotype was counted only a few times. This sequence joins TRBV3-1 and TRBJ2-1; TRBD2 matches at 8 bases. The CDR3 contains 16 residues. The V gene end was trimmed by 4 bases and the J gene end by 1 base; junction bases not matched to a gene: 6. Germline V CDR1 and CDR2: LGHDT, YNNKEL (reference sequence). In nucleotides, the CDR3 is TGTGCCAGCAGCCCTTATACTAGCGGTTCCTACAATGAGCAGTTCTTC. It specifies CASSPYTSGSYNEQFF.

The rearrangement links TRBV7-2 to TRBJ2-7, with 7 bases lining up with TRBD1. V lost 3 bases to trimming and J lost 1 base; unmatched junction nucleotides: 6. The CDR3 has 15 amino acids. The germline V gene has CDR1 SGHTA and CDR2 FQGNSA. The CDR3 sequence is CASSFFQGVSYEQYF. CDR3 DNA sequence: TGTGCCAGCAGCTTTTTTCAGGGGGTATCCTACGAGCAGTACTTC.

This rearrangement joins TRBV27 to TRBJ2-7; 10 bases align to TRBD2. V gave up 6 bases and J gave up 2 bases; unmatched junction bases: 4. The CDR3 loop spans 14 amino acids. The germline V gene encodes CDR1 MNHEY and CDR2 SMNVEV (reference sequence). The CDR3 reads CASSLAGVAYEQYF. The DNA of the CDR3 is TGTGCCAGCAGCCTAGCGGGAGTAGCCTACGAGCAGTACTTC.

The chain recombines TRBV20-1 with TRBJ2-3; D remains unclear. V lost 4 bases and J lost 2, with 7 bases in between. The CDR3 sequence is 12 residues long. The V gene's germline CDR1 is DFQATT and CDR2 SNEGSKA (reference sequence). CDR3 bases: TGCAGTGCTAAGACTCACACAGATACGCAGTATTTT. It translates to CSAKTHTDTQYF.

The chain links TRBV29-1 to TRBJ1-5, with 9 positions matching TRBD1. After removal of 4 bases from V and 3 bases from J, the junction contained 10 bases not matched to a gene. The CDR3 runs 16 residues. Germline V CDR1 and CDR2: SQVTM, ANQGSEA. The CDR3 is CSVVLRGQGHNQPQHF. The CDR3 DNA sequence: TGCAGCGTTGTTCTTAGGGGACAGGGACACAATCAGCCCCAGCATTTT.

This clonotype was detected only a few times. This sequence joins TRBV19 and TRBJ2-5; D is tentatively TRBD1 or TRBD2 (5 bases each). Germline V lookup: CDR1 LNHDA, CDR2 SQIVND (reference sequence). The CDR3 is 14 residues long. With 9 bases removed from V and 5 bases from J, the gap between germline ends came to 19 bases. CDR3 loop: CARRTGPDAETQYF. The CDR3, as DNA: TGTGCCAGGAGAACGGGACCCGATGCGGAGACCCAGTACTTC.

The chain is built from TRBV13 and TRBJ2-1, with 8 bases identical to TRBD2. The V and J ends lost 5 bases and 3 bases, in that order; junction bases with no gene match: 12. CDR1 is PRHDT, CDR2 FYEKMQ, per germline (reference sequence). This CDR3 has 17 amino acids. The CDR3 region is CASSPPGTSGIYNEQFF. In DNA, the CDR3 is TGTGCCAGCAGCCCCCCAGGCACTAGCGGAATCTACAATGAGCAGTTCTTC.